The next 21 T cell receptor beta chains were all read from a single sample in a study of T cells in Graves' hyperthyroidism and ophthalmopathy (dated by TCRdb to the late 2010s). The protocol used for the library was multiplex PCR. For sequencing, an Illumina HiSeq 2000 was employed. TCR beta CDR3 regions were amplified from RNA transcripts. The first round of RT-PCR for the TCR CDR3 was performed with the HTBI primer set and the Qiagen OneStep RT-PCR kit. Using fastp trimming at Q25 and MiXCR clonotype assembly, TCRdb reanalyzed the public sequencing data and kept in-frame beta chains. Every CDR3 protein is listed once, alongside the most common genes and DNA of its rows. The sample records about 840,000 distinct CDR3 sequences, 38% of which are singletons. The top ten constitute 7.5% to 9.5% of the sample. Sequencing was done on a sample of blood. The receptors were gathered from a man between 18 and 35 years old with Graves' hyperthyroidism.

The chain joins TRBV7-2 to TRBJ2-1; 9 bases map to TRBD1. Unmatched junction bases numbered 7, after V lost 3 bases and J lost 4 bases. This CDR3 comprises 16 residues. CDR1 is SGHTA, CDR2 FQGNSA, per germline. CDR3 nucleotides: TGTGCCAGCAGCTTGGCAGTAGGACAGGGGTACAATGAGCAGTTCTTC. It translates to CASSLAVGQGYNEQFF.

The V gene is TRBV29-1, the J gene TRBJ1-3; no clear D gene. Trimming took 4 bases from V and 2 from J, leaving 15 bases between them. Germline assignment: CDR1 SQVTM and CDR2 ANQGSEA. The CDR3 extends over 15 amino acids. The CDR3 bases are TGCAGCGTTGTATCGGGGTTGATGGCTGGAAACACCATATATTTT. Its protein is CSVVSGLMAGNTIYF.

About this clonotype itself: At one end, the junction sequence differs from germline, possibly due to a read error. The CDR3 here is CAIRALAVSHEQYF. CDR3 sequence (DNA): TGTGCCATCCGAGCGCTAGCGGTCTCCCACGAGCAGTACTTC. The rearrangement joins TRBV10-3 to TRBJ2-7, with 7 bases lining up with TRBD2. This CDR3 is built from 14 residues. Germline CDR1 ENHRY, CDR2 SYGVKD.

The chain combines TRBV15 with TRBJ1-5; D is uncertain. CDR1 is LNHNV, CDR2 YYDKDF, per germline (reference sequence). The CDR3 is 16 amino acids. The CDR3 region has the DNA TGTGCTAGCTCAGCCTCGGCGCCTTTGGGCAATCAGCCCCAGCATTTT. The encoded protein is CASSASAPLGNQPQHF.

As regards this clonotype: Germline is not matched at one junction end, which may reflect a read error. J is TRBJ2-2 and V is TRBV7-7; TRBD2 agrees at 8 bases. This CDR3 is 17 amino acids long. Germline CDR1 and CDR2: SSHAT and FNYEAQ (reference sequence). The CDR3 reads CASSQPRGSGITGELFF. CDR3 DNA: TGCGCCAGCAGCCAACCTAGGGGTAGCGGGATAACCGGGGAGCTGTTTTTT.

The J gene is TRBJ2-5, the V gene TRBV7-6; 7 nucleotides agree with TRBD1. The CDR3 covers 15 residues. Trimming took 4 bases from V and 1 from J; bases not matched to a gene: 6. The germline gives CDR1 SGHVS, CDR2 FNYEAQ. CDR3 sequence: CASSSMGQCQETQYF. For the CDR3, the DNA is TGTGCCAGCAGCTCCATGGGACAGTGCCAAGAGACCCAGTACTTC. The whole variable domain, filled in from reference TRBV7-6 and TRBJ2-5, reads GAGVSQSPRYKVTKRGQDVALRCDPISGHVSLYWYRQALGQGPEFLTYFNYEAQQDKSGLPNDRFSAERPEGSISTLTIQRTEQRDSAMYRCASSSMGQCQETQYFGPGTRLLVL.

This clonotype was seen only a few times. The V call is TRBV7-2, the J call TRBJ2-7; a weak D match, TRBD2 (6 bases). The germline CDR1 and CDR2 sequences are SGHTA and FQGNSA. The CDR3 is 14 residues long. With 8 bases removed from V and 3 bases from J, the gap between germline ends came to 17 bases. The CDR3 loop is CASSPPPGVYEQYF. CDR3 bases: TGTGCCAGCTCACCACCGCCGGGAGTCTACGAGCAGTACTTC. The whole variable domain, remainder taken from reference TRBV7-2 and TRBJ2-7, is GAGVSQSPSNKVTEKGKDVELRCDPISGHTALYWYRQSLGQGLEFLIYFQGNSAPDKSGLPSDRFSAERTGGSVSTLTIQRTQQEDSAVYLCASSPPPGVYEQYFGPGTRLTVT.

In nucleotides, the CDR3 is TGCGCCAGCAGCTTGGTCGAGGGGACTTTTCCCCAAGAGACCCAGTACTTC. Translated, it gives CASSLVEGTFPQETQYF. V and J are TRBV5-1 and TRBJ2-5; perhaps TRBD2 as D (6 bases). V gave up 0 bases and J gave up 1 base, with 16 bases separating them. The germline V gene encodes CDR1 SGHRS and CDR2 YFSETQ. This CDR3 comprises 17 residues.

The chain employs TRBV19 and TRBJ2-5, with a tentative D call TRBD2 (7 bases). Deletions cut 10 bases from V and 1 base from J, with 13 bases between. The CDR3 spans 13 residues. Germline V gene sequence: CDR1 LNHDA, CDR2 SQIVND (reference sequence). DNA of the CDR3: TGTGCCACCGCGGGGGCGGCCCAAGAGACCCAGTACTTC. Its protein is CATAGAAQETQYF. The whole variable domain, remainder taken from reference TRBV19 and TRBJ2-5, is DGGITQSPKYLFRKEGQNVTLSCEQNLNHDAMYWYRQDPGQGLRLIYYSQIVNDFQKGDIAEGYSVSREKKESFPLTVTSAQKNPTAFYLCATAGAAQETQYFGPGTRLLVL.

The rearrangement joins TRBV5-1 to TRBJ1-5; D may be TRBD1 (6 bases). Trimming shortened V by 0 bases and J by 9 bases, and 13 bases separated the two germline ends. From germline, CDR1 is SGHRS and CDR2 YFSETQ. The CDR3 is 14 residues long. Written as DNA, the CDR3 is TGCGCCAGCAGCTTGGAGATGGGGGCTTGGCCCCAGCATTTT. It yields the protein CASSLEMGAWPQHF.

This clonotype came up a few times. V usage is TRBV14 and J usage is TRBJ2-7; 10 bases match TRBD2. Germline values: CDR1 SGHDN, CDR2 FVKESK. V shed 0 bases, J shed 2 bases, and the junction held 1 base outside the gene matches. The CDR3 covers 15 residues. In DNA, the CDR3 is TGTGCCAGCAGCCAAGACAGCGGGAGGGCCTACGAGCAGTACTTC. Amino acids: CASSQDSGRAYEQYF.

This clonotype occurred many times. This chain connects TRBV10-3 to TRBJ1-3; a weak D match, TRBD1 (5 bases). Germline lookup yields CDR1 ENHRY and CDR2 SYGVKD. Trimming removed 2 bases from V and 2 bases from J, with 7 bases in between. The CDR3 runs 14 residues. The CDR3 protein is CAISEARAGNTIYF. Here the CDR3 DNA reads TGTGCCATCAGTGAGGCCAGGGCTGGAAACACCATATATTTT.

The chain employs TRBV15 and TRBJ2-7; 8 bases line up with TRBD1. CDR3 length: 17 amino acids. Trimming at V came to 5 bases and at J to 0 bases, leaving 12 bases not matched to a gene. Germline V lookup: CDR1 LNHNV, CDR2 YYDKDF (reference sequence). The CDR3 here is CATSPGQVYPSSYEQYF. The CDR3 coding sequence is TGTGCCACCAGCCCGGGACAGGTATACCCAAGCTCCTACGAGCAGTACTTC.

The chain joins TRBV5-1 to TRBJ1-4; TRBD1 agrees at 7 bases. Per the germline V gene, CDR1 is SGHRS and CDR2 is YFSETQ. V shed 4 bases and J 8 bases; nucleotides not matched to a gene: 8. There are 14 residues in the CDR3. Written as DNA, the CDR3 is TGCGCCAGCAGCCGAGGGACAGAGGGGGAAAAACTGTTTTTT. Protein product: CASSRGTEGEKLFF.

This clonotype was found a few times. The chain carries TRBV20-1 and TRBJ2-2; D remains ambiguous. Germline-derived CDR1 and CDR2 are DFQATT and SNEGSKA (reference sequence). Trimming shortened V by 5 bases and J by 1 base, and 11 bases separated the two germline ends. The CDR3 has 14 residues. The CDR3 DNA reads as TGCAGTGCTCGCTTGGTATTGAACACCGGGGAGCTGTTTTTT. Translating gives CSARLVLNTGELFF.

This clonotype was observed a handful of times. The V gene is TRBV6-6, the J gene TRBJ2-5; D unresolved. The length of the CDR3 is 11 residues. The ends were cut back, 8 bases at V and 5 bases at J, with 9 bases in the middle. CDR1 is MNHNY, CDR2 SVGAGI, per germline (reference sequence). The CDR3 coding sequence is TGTGCCAGCCAGAAGACGGAGACCCAGTACTTC. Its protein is CASQKTETQYF.

The CDR3 coding sequence is TGTGCCAGCAGCTCTCTAAGCGGGAGGGCTTACGAGCAGTACTTC. Protein sequence: CASSSLSGRAYEQYF. The gene calls are TRBV7-8 and TRBJ2-7; TRBD2 agrees at 10 bases. The CDR3 runs to 15 residues. Germline lookup yields CDR1 SGHVS and CDR2 FQNEAQ. The ends lost 4 bases at V and 4 bases at J; junction bases unmatched: 7.

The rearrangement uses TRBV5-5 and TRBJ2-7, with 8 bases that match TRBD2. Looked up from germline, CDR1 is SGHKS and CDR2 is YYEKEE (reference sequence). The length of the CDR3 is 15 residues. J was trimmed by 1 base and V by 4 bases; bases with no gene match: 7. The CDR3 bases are TGTGCCAGCAGCGCAACGGCTAGCGGGTCCTACGAGCAGTACTTC. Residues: CASSATASGSYEQYF.

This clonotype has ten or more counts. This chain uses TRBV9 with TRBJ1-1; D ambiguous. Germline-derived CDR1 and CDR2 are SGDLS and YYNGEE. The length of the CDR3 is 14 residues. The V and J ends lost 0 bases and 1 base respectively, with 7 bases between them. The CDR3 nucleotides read TGTGCCAGCAGCGTAGAAGTGGCGAACACTGAAGCTTTCTTT. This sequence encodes CASSVEVANTEAFF.

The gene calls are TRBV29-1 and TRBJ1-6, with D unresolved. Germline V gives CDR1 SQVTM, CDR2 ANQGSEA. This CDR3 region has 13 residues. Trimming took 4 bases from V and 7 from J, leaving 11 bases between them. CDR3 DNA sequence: TGCAGCGTTGTATCGGGGAGGAATTCACCCCTCCACTTT. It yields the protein CSVVSGRNSPLHF.

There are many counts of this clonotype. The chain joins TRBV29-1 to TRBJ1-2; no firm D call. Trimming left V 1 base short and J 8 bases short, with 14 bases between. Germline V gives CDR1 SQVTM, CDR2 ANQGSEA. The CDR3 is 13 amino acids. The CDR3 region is CSVEGPLESGYTF. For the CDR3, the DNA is TGCAGCGTTGAAGGCCCTCTGGAGAGCGGCTACACCTTC.